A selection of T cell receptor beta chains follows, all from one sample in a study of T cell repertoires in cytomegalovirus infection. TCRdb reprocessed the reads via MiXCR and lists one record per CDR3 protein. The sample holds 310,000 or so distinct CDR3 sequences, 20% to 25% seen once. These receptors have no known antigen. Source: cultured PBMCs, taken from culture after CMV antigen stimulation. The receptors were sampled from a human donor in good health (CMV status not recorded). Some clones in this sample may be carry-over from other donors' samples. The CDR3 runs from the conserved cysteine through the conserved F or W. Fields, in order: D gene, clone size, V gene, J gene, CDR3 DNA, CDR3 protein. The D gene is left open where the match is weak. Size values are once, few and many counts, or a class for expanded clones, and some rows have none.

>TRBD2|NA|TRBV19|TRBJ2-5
TGTGCCAGTAGTTCTCTAGCGGGGGTGGAGACCCAGTACTTC
CASSSLAGVETQYF
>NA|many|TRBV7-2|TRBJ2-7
TGTGCCAGCAGCTTTTCTGCGGCAGTCGGGTACGAGCAGTACTTC
CASSFSAAVGYEQYF
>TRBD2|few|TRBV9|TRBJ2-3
TGTGCCAGCAGCCCAACGACTAGCGGGAGTGCAGATACGCAGTATTTT
CASSPTTSGSADTQYF
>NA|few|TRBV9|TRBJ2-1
TGTGCCAGCAGCGTAGGGGCAGGTGGACCCTTGGATGAGCAGTTCTTC
CASSVGAGGPLDEQFF
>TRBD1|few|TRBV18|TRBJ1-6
TGTGCCAGCTCCCAAGACAGGGTTAATTCACCCCTCCACTTT
CASSQDRVNSPLHF
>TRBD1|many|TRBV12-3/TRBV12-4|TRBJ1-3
TGTGCCAGCAGTGTCGGGACAGGGTACGCCATATATTTT
CASSVGTGYAIYF
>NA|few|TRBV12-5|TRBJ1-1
TGTGCTAGTGGTTCTAACACGAGGGCGAACACTGAAGCTTTCTTT
CASGSNTRANTEAFF
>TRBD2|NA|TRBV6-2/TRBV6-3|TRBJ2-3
TGTGCCAGCAGTTACAGTAGCGGGCAGGCAGATACGCAGTATTTT
CASSYSSGQADTQYF
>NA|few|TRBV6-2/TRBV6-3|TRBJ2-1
TGTGCCAGCAGCCGCCGGGCGGGGTACAATGAGCAGTTCTTC
CASSRRAGYNEQFF
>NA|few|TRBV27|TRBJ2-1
TGTGCCAGCAATAAATTGGGGGGTGGCTACAATGAGCAGTTCTTC
CASNKLGGGYNEQFF
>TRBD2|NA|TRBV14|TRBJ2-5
TGTGCCAGCAGCCTGATTAACGGGAGGGCTGGTGAGACCCAGTACTTC
CASSLINGRAGETQYF
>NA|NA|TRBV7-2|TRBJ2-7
TGTGCCAGCAACAGTCCTCCGCCGAAGTACGAGCAGTACTTC
CASNSPPPKYEQYF
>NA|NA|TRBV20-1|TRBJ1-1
TGCAGTGCTCAGATGGCGAGCGGGAACACTGAAGCTTTCTTT
CSAQMASGNTEAFF
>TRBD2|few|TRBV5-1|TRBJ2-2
TGCGCCAGCAGCTTGACCCTAGCGGGAGCAGGCGGGGAGCTGTTTTTT
CASSLTLAGAGGELFF
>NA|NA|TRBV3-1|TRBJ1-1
TGTGCCAGCAGTCCTAGTTGGCCCCCAGGACAAGTAGCTTTCTTT
CASSPSWPPGQVAFF
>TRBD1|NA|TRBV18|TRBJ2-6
TGTGCCAGCTCACCCCAAACGGGGACAGGCAACTCTGGGGCCAACGTCCTGACTTTC
CASSPQTGTGNSGANVLTF
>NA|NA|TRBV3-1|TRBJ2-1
TGTGCCAGCAGCCAAGGACGGGAGAGCTCCTACAATGAGCAGTTCTTC
CASSQGRESSYNEQFF
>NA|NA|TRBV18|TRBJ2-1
TGTGCCAGCTCCACGGATACCTCCTACAATGAGCAGTTCTTC
CASSTDTSYNEQFF
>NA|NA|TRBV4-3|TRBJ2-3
TGCGCCAGCAGCCAAGATAGGGGGAGCACAGATACGCAGTATTTT
CASSQDRGSTDTQYF
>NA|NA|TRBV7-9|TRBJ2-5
TGTGCCAGCAGCCCCCGGGCGACGACAGGACAGCAAGAGACCCAGTACTTC
CASSPRATTGQQETQYF
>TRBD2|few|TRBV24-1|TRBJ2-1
TGTGCCACCAGTGATTTTGAACTAGCGGGAGACAATGAGCAGTTCTTC
CATSDFELAGDNEQFF
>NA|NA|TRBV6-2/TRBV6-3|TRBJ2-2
TGTGCCAGCAGTTTCGCAACACAGGGTTTGGGGGAGCTGTTTTTT
CASSFATQGLGELFF
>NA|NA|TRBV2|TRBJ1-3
TGTGCCAGCAGTGATTCGGCCGACGGAGGTAGAAACACCATATATTTT
CASSDSADGGRNTIYF